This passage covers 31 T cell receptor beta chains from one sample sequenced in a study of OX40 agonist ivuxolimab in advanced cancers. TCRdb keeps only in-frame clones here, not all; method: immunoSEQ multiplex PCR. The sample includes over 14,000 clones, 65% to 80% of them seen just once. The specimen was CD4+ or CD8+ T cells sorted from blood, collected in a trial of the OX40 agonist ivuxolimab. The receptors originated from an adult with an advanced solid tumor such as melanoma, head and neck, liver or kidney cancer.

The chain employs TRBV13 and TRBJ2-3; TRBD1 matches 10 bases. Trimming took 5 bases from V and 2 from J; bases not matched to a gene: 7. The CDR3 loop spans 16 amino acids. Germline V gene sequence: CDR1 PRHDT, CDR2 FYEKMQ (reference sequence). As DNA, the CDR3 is TGTGCCAGCAGCGACACCGGGACAGGGGTCACAGATACGCAGTATTTT. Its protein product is CASSDTGTGVTDTQYF.

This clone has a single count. CDR3 bases: TGTGCCAGTAGTATCATCTTCGGGGGAAGAACTGAAGCTTTCTTT. As protein: CASSIIFGGRTEAFF. The V call is TRBV19, the J call TRBJ1-1, with D possibly matching TRBD1 (5 bases). Germline values: CDR1 LNHDA, CDR2 SQIVND (reference sequence). The CDR3 runs 15 residues. Trimming pared 3 bases from V and 5 bases from J, leaving 16 bases between.

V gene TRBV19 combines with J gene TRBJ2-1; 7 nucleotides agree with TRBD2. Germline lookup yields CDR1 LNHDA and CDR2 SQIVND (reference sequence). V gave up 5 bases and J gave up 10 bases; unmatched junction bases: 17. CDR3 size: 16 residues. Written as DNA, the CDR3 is TGTGCCAGTAGTTTCATGTCGGGGGGATCGGGGAACGAGCAGTTCTTC. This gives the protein CASSFMSGGSGNEQFF. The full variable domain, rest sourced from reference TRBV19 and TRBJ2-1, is DGGITQSPKYLFRKEGQNVTLSCEQNLNHDAMYWYRQDPGQGLRLIYYSQIVNDFQKGDIAEGYSVSREKKESFPLTVTSAQKNPTAFYLCASSFMSGGSGNEQFFGPGTRLTVL.

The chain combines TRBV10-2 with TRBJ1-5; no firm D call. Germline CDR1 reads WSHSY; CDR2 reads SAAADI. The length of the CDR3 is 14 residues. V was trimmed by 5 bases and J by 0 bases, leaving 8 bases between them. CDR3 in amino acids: CASSRIASNQPQHF. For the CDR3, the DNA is TGCGCCAGCAGTAGGATAGCTAGCAATCAGCCCCAGCATTTT.

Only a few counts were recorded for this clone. This CDR3 is CASSQVANEQFF. CDR3 nucleotides: TGTGCCAGCAGCCAAGTGGCGAATGAGCAGTTCTTC. The chain combines TRBV4-2 with TRBJ2-1; D gene ambiguous. The CDR3 runs to 12 residues. The V and J ends lost 1 base and 7 bases respectively, with 5 bases between them. CDR1 and CDR2 from the germline V gene are LGHNA and YNFKEQ.

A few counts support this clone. The CDR3 nucleotides are TGTGCCAGTTCGGACGAAACCAAATACAATGAGCAGTTCTTC. Translated, it gives CASSDETKYNEQFF. The rearrangement links TRBV7-2 to TRBJ2-1; D unclear. CDR1 is SGHTA and CDR2 is FQGNSA in the germline V gene. The CDR3 is made up of 14 amino acids. V was cut by 9 bases and J by 4 bases, with 16 bases left in between.

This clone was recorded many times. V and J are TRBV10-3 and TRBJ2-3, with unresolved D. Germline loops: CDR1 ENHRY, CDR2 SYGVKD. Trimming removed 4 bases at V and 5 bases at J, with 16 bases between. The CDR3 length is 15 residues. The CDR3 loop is CAISGIFGGEDTQYF. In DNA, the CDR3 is TGTGCCATCAGTGGGATCTTTGGCGGAGAAGATACGCAGTATTTT.

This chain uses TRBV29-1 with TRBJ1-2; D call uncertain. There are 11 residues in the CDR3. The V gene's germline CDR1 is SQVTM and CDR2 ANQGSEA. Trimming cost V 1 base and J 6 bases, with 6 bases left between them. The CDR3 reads CSVEALDGYTF. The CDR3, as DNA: TGCAGCGTTGAAGCTCTCGATGGCTACACCTTC.

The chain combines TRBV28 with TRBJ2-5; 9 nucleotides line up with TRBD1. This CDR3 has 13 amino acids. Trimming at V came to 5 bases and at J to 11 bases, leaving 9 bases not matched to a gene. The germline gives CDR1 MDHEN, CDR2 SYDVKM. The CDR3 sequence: CASSTGTGTGQYF. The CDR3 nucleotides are TGTGCCAGCAGTACCGGGACCGGGACAGGGCAGTACTTC.

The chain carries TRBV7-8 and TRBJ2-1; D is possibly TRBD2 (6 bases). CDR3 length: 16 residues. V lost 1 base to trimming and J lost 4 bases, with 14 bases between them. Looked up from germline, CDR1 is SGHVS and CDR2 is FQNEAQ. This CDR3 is CASSLGLAIGYNEQFF. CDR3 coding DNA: TGTGCCAGCAGCTTAGGTCTAGCGATTGGGTACAATGAGCAGTTCTTC. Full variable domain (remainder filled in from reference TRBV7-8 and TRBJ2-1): GAGVSQSPRYKVAKRGQDVALRCDPISGHVSLFWYQQALGQGPEFLTYFQNEAQLDKSGLPSDRFFAERPEGSVSTLKIQRTQQEDSAVYLCASSLGLAIGYNEQFFGPGTRLTVL.

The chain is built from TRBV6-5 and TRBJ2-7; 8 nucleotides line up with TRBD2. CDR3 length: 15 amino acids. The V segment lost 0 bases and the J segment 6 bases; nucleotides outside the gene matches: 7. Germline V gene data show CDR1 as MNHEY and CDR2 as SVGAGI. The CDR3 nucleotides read TGTGCCAGCAGTTACTCCCCGGGAGGGCCGGTCGAGCAGTACTTC. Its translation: CASSYSPGGPVEQYF.

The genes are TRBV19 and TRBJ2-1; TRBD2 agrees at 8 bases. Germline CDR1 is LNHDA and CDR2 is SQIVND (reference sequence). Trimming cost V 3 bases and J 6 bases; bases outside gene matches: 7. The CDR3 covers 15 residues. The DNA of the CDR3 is TGTGCCAGTAGTATGCACGGGAGGGAAAGCAATGAGCAGTTCTTC. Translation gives CASSMHGRESNEQFF. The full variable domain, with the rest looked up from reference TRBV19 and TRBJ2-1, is DGGITQSPKYLFRKEGQNVTLSCEQNLNHDAMYWYRQDPGQGLRLIYYSQIVNDFQKGDIAEGYSVSREKKESFPLTVTSAQKNPTAFYLCASSMHGRESNEQFFGPGTRLTVL.

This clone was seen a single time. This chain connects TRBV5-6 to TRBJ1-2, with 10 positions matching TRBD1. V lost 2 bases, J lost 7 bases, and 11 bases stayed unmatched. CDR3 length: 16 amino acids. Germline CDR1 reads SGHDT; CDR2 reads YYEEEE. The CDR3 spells CASSFVGGQGSGGYTF. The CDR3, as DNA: TGTGCCAGCAGCTTTGTCGGGGGACAGGGGTCGGGTGGCTACACCTTC.

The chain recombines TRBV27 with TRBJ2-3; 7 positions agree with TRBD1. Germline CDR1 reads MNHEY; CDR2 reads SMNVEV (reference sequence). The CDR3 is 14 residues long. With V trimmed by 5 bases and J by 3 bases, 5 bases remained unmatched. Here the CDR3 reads CASSPSGGTDTQYF. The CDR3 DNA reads TGTGCCAGCAGTCCTTCAGGGGGAACAGATACGCAGTATTTT.

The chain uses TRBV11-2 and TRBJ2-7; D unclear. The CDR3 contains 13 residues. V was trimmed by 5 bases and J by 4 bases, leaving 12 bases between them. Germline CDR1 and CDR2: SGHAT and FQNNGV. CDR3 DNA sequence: TGTGCCAGCAGCCCCCCCTTACGTTACGAGCAGTACTTC. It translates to CASSPPLRYEQYF.

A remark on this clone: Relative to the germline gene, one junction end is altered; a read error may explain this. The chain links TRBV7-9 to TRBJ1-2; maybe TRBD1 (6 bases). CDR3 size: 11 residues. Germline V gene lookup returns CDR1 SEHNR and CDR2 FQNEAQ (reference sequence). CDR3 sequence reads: CASSPPGAVNF. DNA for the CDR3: TGTGCCAGCAGCCCCCCGGGGGCGGTCAACTTC.

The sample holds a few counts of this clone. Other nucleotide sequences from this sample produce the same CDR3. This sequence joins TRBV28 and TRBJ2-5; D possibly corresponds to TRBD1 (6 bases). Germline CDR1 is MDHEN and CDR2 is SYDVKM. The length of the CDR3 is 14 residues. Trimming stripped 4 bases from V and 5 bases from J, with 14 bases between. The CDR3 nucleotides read TGTGCCAGCAGTTCCGATTGGGGGCTTGAGACCCAGTACTTC. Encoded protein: CASSSDWGLETQYF.

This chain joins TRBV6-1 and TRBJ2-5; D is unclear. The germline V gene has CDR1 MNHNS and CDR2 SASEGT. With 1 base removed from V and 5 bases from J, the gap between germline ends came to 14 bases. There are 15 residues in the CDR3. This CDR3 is CASSEDTPVGETQYF. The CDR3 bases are TGTGCCAGCAGTGAAGACACCCCCGTGGGGGAGACCCAGTACTTC.

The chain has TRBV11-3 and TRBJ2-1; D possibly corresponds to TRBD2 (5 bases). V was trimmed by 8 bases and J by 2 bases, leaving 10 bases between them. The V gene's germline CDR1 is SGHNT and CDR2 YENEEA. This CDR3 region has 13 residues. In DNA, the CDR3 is TGTGCCAGCGGTCACGGGACCTACAATGAGCAGTTCTTC. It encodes CASGHGTYNEQFF. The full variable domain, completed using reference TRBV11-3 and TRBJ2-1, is EAGVVQSPRYKIIEKKQPVAFWCNPISGHNTLYWYLQNLGQGPELLIRYENEEAVDDSQLPKDRFSAERLKGVDSTLKIQPAELGDSAVYLCASGHGTYNEQFFGPGTRLTVL.

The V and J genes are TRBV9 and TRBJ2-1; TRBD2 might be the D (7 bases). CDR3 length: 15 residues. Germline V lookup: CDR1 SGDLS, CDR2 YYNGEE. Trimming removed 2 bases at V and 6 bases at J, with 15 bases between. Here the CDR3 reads CASSVGGGSFNEQFF. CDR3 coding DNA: TGTGCCAGCAGCGTGGGGGGCGGGAGCTTCAATGAGCAGTTCTTC.

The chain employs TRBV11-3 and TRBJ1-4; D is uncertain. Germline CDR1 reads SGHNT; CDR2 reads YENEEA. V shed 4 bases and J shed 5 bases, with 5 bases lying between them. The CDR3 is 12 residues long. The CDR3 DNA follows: TGTGCCAGCAGCTACCAAAATGAAAAACTGTTTTTT. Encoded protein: CASSYQNEKLFF.

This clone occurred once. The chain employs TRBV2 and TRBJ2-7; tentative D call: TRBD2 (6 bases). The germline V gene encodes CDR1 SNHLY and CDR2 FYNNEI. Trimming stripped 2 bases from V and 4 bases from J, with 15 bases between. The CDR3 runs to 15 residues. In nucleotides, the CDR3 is TGTGCCAGCAGTGAAATGGATCCTAGCGTGTACGAGCAGTACTTC. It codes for CASSEMDPSVYEQYF.

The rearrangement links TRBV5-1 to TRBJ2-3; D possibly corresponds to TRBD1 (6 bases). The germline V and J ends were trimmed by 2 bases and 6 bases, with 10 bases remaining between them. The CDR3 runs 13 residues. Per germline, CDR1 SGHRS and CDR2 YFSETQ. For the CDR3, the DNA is TGCGCCAGCAGCTTAATGACAGGTGATACGCAGTATTTT. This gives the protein CASSLMTGDTQYF. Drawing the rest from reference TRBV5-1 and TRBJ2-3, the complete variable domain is KAGVTQTPRYLIKTRGQQVTLSCSPISGHRSVSWYQQTPGQGLQFLFEYFSETQRNKGNFPGRFSGRQFSNSRSEMNVSTLELGDSALYLCASSLMTGDTQYFGPGTRLTVL.

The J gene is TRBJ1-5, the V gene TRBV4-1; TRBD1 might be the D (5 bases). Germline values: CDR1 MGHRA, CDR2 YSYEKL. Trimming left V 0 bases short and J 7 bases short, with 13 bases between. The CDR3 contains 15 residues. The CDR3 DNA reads TGCGCCAGCAGCCAAGATCGCGGGGGGTCCCAGCCCCAGCATTTT. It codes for CASSQDRGGSQPQHF.

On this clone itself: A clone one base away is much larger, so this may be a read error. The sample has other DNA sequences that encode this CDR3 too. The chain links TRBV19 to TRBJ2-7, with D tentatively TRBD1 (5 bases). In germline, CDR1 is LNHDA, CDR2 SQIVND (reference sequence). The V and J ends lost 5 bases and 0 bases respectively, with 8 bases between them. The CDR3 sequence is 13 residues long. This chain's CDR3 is CASSWGSSYEQYF. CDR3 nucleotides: TGTGCCAGTAGTTGGGGCAGCTCCTACGAGCAGTACTTC.

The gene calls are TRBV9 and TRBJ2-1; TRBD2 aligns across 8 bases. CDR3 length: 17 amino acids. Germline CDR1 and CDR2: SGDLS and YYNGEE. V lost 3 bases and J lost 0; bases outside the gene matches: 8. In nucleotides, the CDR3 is TGTGCCAGCAGCGGCCTTAGCGGGGACTTCTCCTACAATGAGCAGTTCTTC. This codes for CASSGLSGDFSYNEQFF.

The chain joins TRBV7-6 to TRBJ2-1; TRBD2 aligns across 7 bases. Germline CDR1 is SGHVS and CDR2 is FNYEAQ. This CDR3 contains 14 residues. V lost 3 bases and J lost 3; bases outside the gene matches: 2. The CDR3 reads CASSLGGGYNEQFF. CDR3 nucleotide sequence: TGTGCCAGCAGCTTGGGCGGGGGCTACAATGAGCAGTTCTTC.

CDR3 sequence (DNA): TGTGCCAGCAGTGAACTTACAGGTTCTCGGTATGGCTACACCTTC. This gives the protein CASSELTGSRYGYTF. The chain employs TRBV6-1 and TRBJ1-2; a possible D gene is TRBD1 (5 bases). Trimming stripped 2 bases from V and 5 bases from J, with 15 bases between. The CDR3 runs to 15 residues. Germline assignment: CDR1 MNHNS and CDR2 SASEGT.

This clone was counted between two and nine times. CDR3 sequence: CASSFSDEQFF. The CDR3 DNA sequence: TGTGCCAGCAGCTTTTCCGATGAGCAGTTCTTC. The genes are TRBV5-6 and TRBJ2-1, with D uncertain. The V end lost 2 bases, the J end lost 8 bases, and 5 bases lay between the germline ends. This CDR3 comprises 11 residues. CDR1 is SGHDT, CDR2 YYEEEE, per germline.

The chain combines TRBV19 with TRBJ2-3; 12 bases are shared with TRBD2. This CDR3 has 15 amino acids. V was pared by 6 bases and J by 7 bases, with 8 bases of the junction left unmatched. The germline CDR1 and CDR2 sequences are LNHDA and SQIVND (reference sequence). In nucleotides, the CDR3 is TGTGCCAGTAGGACGACTAGCGGGAGTAAGAATACGCAGTATTTT. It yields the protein CASRTTSGSKNTQYF.

The CDR3 spells CASSPRVLAVNTGELFF. The CDR3 nucleotides are TGTGCCAGCAGCCCCCGAGTGCTAGCGGTGAACACCGGGGAGCTGTTTTTT. The chain links TRBV11-3 to TRBJ2-2; 7 nucleotides align to TRBD2. V gave up 5 bases and J gave up 1 base; unmatched junction bases: 10. The CDR3 runs to 17 residues. The germline gives CDR1 SGHNT, CDR2 YENEEA.